One sample yielded the 10 T cell receptor beta chains listed below, sequenced in a study of T cells in narcolepsy. Sequencing was performed with immunoSEQ multiplex PCR; in TCRdb, only in-frame clones are kept and a portion is missing. The table shows some 30,000 clones, with about 90% occurring only once. The sequencing input was memory (CD45RA-) CD4+ T cells from blood. These receptor sequences come from a human donor in good health.

Only a few counts were recorded for this clone. V is TRBV6-1 and J is TRBJ2-7, with 10 bases identical to TRBD1. There are 14 residues in the CDR3. The ends lost 8 bases at V and 3 bases at J; junction bases unmatched: 7. CDR1 and CDR2 from the germline V gene are MNHNS and SASEGT. Here the CDR3 reads CASWRDRGSYEQYF. The DNA of the CDR3 is TGTGCCAGCTGGAGGGACAGGGGAAGCTACGAGCAGTACTTC.

This chain joins TRBV11-3 and TRBJ2-5, with D possibly matching TRBD2 (6 bases). Germline CDR1 and CDR2: SGHNT and YENEEA. This CDR3 region has 14 residues. Deletions cut 4 bases from V and 2 bases from J, with 11 bases between. In nucleotides, the CDR3 is TGTGCCAGCAGCTCAGGGACTGTTCAAGAGACCCAGTACTTC. Translating gives CASSSGTVQETQYF.

This clone has only one observation. The genes are TRBV7-2 and TRBJ2-1, with D possibly TRBD2 on 5 matching bases. Trimming shortened V by 5 bases and J by 8 bases, and 22 bases separated the two germline ends. The CDR3 is 16 amino acids. CDR1 is SGHTA and CDR2 is FQGNSA in the germline V gene. CDR3 amino acids: CASSAKVGFKRDEQFF. CDR3 in DNA: TGTGCCAGCAGCGCCAAAGTAGGATTCAAGAGGGATGAGCAGTTCTTC.

The gene calls are TRBV6-5 and TRBJ2-7; TRBD2 matches 9 bases. The CDR3 runs 14 residues. The V gene end was trimmed by 2 bases and the J gene end by 6 bases; junction bases not matched to a gene: 5. The germline V gene encodes CDR1 MNHEY and CDR2 SVGAGI. The CDR3 sequence is CASSYLAGGSEQYF. The CDR3, as DNA: TGTGCCAGCAGTTACCTCGCGGGAGGGTCCGAGCAGTACTTC.

The chain recombines TRBV7-8 with TRBJ2-1, with D possibly being TRBD1 or TRBD2 (5 bases each). The CDR3 covers 15 residues. V lost 6 bases and J lost 7, with 19 bases in between. Germline V lookup: CDR1 SGHVS, CDR2 FQNEAQ. The DNA of the CDR3 is TGTGCCAGCAGACTGGACAAGGCGTGGGGGAATGAGCAGTTCTTC. This translates into CASRLDKAWGNEQFF.

J is TRBJ2-1 and V is TRBV5-1; 7 bases line up with TRBD2. CDR1 SGHRS and CDR2 YFSETQ come from the germline V gene. The J segment lost 5 bases and the V segment lost 0 bases, leaving 5 bases of the junction unmatched. The CDR3 consists of 15 residues. The CDR3 bases are TGCGCCAGCAGCTTGGTTACGGGGGGACACAATGAGCAGTTCTTC. Its protein product is CASSLVTGGHNEQFF.

V usage is TRBV28 and J usage is TRBJ1-4; 8 bases align to TRBD1. Germline CDR1 is MDHEN and CDR2 is SYDVKM. Trimming at V came to 4 bases and at J to 10 bases, leaving 5 bases not matched to a gene. The CDR3 runs 13 residues. The CDR3 sequence: CASSSPTGGKLFF. DNA for the CDR3: TGTGCCAGCAGTTCTCCTACAGGGGGAAAACTGTTTTTT.

In its sample, this clone was seen once. The rearrangement joins TRBV20-1 to TRBJ2-3; no clear D. This CDR3 is 11 amino acids long. The germline gives CDR1 DFQATT, CDR2 SNEGSKA (reference sequence). V lost 2 bases, J lost 6 bases, and 6 bases lay in between. CDR3 bases: TGCAGTGCTAGATTCGCGGATACGCAGTATTTT. Translation gives CSARFADTQYF.

This rearrangement joins TRBV19 to TRBJ1-1; D might be TRBD1 (6 bases). CDR3 length: 14 amino acids. Trimming removed 6 bases from V and 0 bases from J, with 11 bases in between. CDR1 and CDR2 from the germline V gene are LNHDA and SQIVND (reference sequence). The CDR3 protein is CASSFRGLNTEAFF. The CDR3 coding sequence is TGTGCCAGTAGCTTCAGGGGCTTGAACACTGAAGCTTTCTTT. The full variable domain, its missing parts supplied by reference TRBV19 and TRBJ1-1, is DGGITQSPKYLFRKEGQNVTLSCEQNLNHDAMYWYRQDPGQGLRLIYYSQIVNDFQKGDIAEGYSVSREKKESFPLTVTSAQKNPTAFYLCASSFRGLNTEAFFGQGTRLTVV.

The chain uses TRBV30 and TRBJ2-4; D possibly corresponds to TRBD1 (6 bases). V lost 4 bases to trimming and J lost 2 bases, with 15 bases between them. Germline V gives CDR1 GTSNPN, CDR2 SVGIG (reference sequence). The CDR3 runs to 15 residues. The CDR3 DNA is TGTGCCTGGAACAGGGTTGGCCTAACCAAAAACATTCAGTACTTC. Protein product: CAWNRVGLTKNIQYF.